These 28 T cell receptor beta chains originate from one sample sequenced in a study of blood T cell repertoires in COVID-19. Produced via immunoSEQ multiplex PCR; TCRdb's table is partial and in-frame only. The sample consists of roughly 150,000 clones, around 89% of them appearing once. The sample consisted of peripheral blood. All receptors derive from a human donor in a cohort sampled during active COVID-19.

The CDR3 sequence: CASSGTGGSLETQYF. As DNA, the CDR3 is TGTGCCAGCAGCGGAACAGGGGGCTCCCTAGAGACCCAGTACTTC. J is TRBJ2-5 and V is TRBV5-5, with 9 positions matching TRBD1. The CDR3 has 15 residues. The J segment lost 4 bases and the V segment lost 4 bases, leaving 8 bases of the junction unmatched. CDR1 is SGHKS and CDR2 is YYEKEE in the germline V gene (reference sequence).

The chain combines TRBV5-5 with TRBJ2-1; no reliable D call. The V end was cut by 1 base, the J end by 0 bases, with 5 bases between. The germline V gene has CDR1 SGHKS and CDR2 YYEKEE (reference sequence). The CDR3 runs to 14 residues. CDR3 sequence reads: CASSLMASYNEQFF. CDR3 sequence (DNA): TGTGCCAGCAGCTTGATGGCCTCCTACAATGAGCAGTTCTTC.

The gene calls are TRBV27 and TRBJ1-5, with D possibly being TRBD1 (6 bases). The V and J ends lost 2 bases and 7 bases respectively, with 12 bases between them. Germline lookup yields CDR1 MNHEY and CDR2 SMNVEV (reference sequence). CDR3 length: 14 residues. In nucleotides, the CDR3 is TGTGCCAGCAGTTTAACGCAGGGGTCACAGCCCCAGCATTTT. This sequence encodes CASSLTQGSQPQHF.

This chain links TRBV6-6 with TRBJ1-6; D remains ambiguous. The CDR3 length is 14 residues. Germline lookup yields CDR1 MNHNY and CDR2 SVGAGI (reference sequence). Trimming shortened V by 7 bases and J by 7 bases, and 14 bases separated the two germline ends. In DNA form, the CDR3 reads TGTGCCAGCACCCCCATGGGAGAGAATTCACCCCTCCACTTT. As protein: CASTPMGENSPLHF.

This clone was detected once. Here the CDR3 DNA reads TGTGCCAGCAGTTTATCGCGCTCTGGGGCCAACGTCCTGACTTTC. It is translated as CASSLSRSGANVLTF. V and J are TRBV27 and TRBJ2-6; D is uncertain. V was cut by 0 bases and J by 0 bases, with 3 bases left in between. Looked up from germline, CDR1 is MNHEY and CDR2 is SMNVEV (reference sequence). The CDR3 has 15 amino acids. Filled out from reference TRBV27 and TRBJ2-6, the complete variable domain reads EAQVTQNPRYLITVTGKKLTVTCSQNMNHEYMSWYRQDPGLGLRQIYYSMNVEVTDKGDVPEGYKVSRKEKRNFPLILESPSPNQTSLYFCASSLSRSGANVLTFGAGSRLTVL.

Note on this clone: The same CDR3 arises from other DNA sequences in this sample as well. This sequence joins TRBV9 and TRBJ2-5; a possible D gene is TRBD2 (6 bases). V lost 4 bases, J lost 1 base, and 8 bases lay in between. The germline V gene encodes CDR1 SGDLS and CDR2 YYNGEE. This CDR3 region has 13 residues. CDR3 in amino acids: CASSLAVQETQYF. The CDR3 region has the DNA TGTGCCAGCAGCTTAGCGGTCCAAGAGACCCAGTACTTC.

V and J are TRBV4-1 and TRBJ2-7, with D maybe TRBD1 (5 bases). Germline assignment: CDR1 MGHRA and CDR2 YSYEKL. V was pared by 0 bases and J by 2 bases, with 14 bases between. The CDR3 has 16 residues. CDR3 residues: CASSQDASGKAYEQYF. The CDR3 region has the DNA TGCGCCAGCAGCCAAGATGCGTCAGGGAAAGCCTACGAGCAGTACTTC.

This chain links TRBV30 with TRBJ1-6; 11 bases align to TRBD1. V lost 5 bases, J lost 8 bases, and 2 bases stayed unmatched. This CDR3 is 13 amino acids long. Germline CDR1 reads GTSNPN; CDR2 reads SVGIG (reference sequence). CDR3 sequence (DNA): TGTGCCTGGGGGGGACAGGGGGATTCACCCCTCCACTTT. Protein product: CAWGGQGDSPLHF.

This clone was seen only once. The gene calls are TRBV7-9 and TRBJ2-2, with D maybe TRBD1 (6 bases). The germline V gene encodes CDR1 SEHNR and CDR2 FQNEAQ (reference sequence). The length of the CDR3 is 15 residues. The V end lost 5 bases, the J end lost 0 bases, and 10 bases lay between the germline ends. The CDR3 loop reads CASSQGPTNTGELFF. Here the CDR3 DNA reads TGTGCCAGCAGCCAGGGGCCTACGAACACCGGGGAGCTGTTTTTT.

This clone came up once. J is TRBJ1-6 and V is TRBV6-5, with 8 bases aligning to TRBD1. Germline V CDR1 and CDR2: MNHEY, SVGAGI. J gave up 9 bases and V 5 bases, and 6 bases lay outside the gene matches. This CDR3 contains 14 residues. The CDR3: CASSPPGGVSPLHF. As DNA, the CDR3 is TGTGCCAGCAGTCCCCCAGGGGGCGTTTCACCCCTCCACTTT.

The chain carries TRBV12-3 or TRBV12-4 and TRBJ1-1, with 9 bases aligning to TRBD1. After removal of 6 bases from V and 11 bases from J, the junction contained 7 bases not matched to a gene. The CDR3 is 12 residues long. The CDR3 region is CASRPGTGNAFF. CDR3 bases: TGTGCCAGCAGACCCGGGACAGGGAACGCTTTCTTT.

V and J are TRBV20-1 and TRBJ2-7; D is possibly TRBD1 (5 bases). Trimming removed 3 bases at V and 0 bases at J, with 9 bases between. CDR1 is DFQATT and CDR2 is SNEGSKA in the germline V gene (reference sequence). The CDR3 sequence is 13 residues long. DNA of the CDR3: TGCAGTGCTAGTCAGGGATTCTCCTACGAGCAGTACTTC. It yields the protein CSASQGFSYEQYF.

V is TRBV6-4 and J is TRBJ2-3; TRBD2 agrees at 8 bases. The CDR3 loop spans 14 amino acids. Germline V gene lookup returns CDR1 MRHNA and CDR2 SNTAGT. V was pared by 5 bases and J by 1 base, with 2 bases of the junction left unmatched. The CDR3 sequence: CASSFSGGTDTQYF. The DNA of the CDR3 is TGTGCCAGCAGTTTTAGCGGGGGCACAGATACGCAGTATTTT.

The V call is TRBV5-4, the J call TRBJ1-2; 8 bases are a match to TRBD1. J gave up 4 bases and V 0 bases, and 5 bases lay outside the gene matches. This CDR3 is 15 amino acids long. Germline values: CDR1 SGHNT, CDR2 YYREEE (reference sequence). In nucleotides, the CDR3 is TGTGCCAGCAGCTTGGACGGACAGGGCGGCTATGGCTACACCTTC. Amino acids: CASSLDGQGGYGYTF.

This clone was seen more than once but under ten times. This chain links TRBV5-4 with TRBJ1-2; a weak D match, TRBD1 (5 bases). The CDR3 has 15 residues. Trimming took 2 bases from V and 4 from J, leaving 15 bases between them. Germline V gene lookup returns CDR1 SGHNT and CDR2 YYREEE (reference sequence). CDR3 bases: TGTGCCAGCAGCTTAAGCGGGACTCCGCTCTATGGCTACACCTTC. As protein: CASSLSGTPLYGYTF.

V usage is TRBV10-3 and J usage is TRBJ2-5; D possibly corresponds to TRBD2 (5 bases). This CDR3 has 13 residues. The V end lost 8 bases, the J end lost 5 bases, and 15 bases lay between the germline ends. Germline-derived CDR1 and CDR2 are ENHRY and SYGVKD. In DNA form, the CDR3 reads TGTGCCATCGCGGGTCCCGGCGGGGAGACCCAGTACTTC. Protein product: CAIAGPGGETQYF.

The genes are TRBV9 and TRBJ1-4; no clear D. The CDR3 runs to 14 residues. Per germline, CDR1 SGDLS and CDR2 YYNGEE. V was shortened by 1 base and J by 6 bases, with 10 bases between the two germline ends. In DNA form, the CDR3 reads TGTGCCAGCAGCGTACACAGCCTCGATGAAAAACTGTTTTTT. This codes for CASSVHSLDEKLFF.

The chain combines TRBV9 with TRBJ2-1; the D is unclear. The V end lost 0 bases, the J end lost 2 bases, and 9 bases lay between the germline ends. This CDR3 is built from 15 residues. Germline lookup yields CDR1 SGDLS and CDR2 YYNGEE. The DNA of the CDR3 is TGTGCCAGCAGCGTAGGTCCCGGTACCTACAATGAGCAGTTCTTC. Protein sequence: CASSVGPGTYNEQFF.

This sequence joins TRBV5-1 and TRBJ2-3; 9 positions agree with TRBD1. Per the germline V gene, CDR1 is SGHRS and CDR2 is YFSETQ. Trimming cost V 2 bases and J 3 bases; bases outside gene matches: 7. The CDR3 consists of 16 residues. The CDR3 here is CASSLRRDRVTDTQYF. The CDR3 coding sequence is TGCGCCAGCAGCTTAAGGAGGGACAGGGTGACAGATACGCAGTATTTT. The variable domain in full, completed from reference TRBV5-1 and TRBJ2-3, reads KAGVTQTPRYLIKTRGQQVTLSCSPISGHRSVSWYQQTPGQGLQFLFEYFSETQRNKGNFPGRFSGRQFSNSRSEMNVSTLELGDSALYLCASSLRRDRVTDTQYFGPGTRLTVL.

A single count supports this clone. The sample has other DNA sequences that encode this CDR3 too. V gene TRBV2 combines with J gene TRBJ2-7; 7 bases map to TRBD1. Germline V CDR1 and CDR2: SNHLY, FYNNEI. This CDR3 comprises 14 residues. J was trimmed by 4 bases and V by 1 base; bases with no gene match: 4. For the CDR3, the DNA is TGTGCCAGCAGTGAAGTTGGCAGGGGGTACGAGCAGTACTTC. Residues: CASSEVGRGYEQYF.

As concerns this clone: Other DNA sequences within the sample encode an identical CDR3. The J gene is TRBJ1-6, the V gene TRBV9, with 11 bases fitting TRBD1. The trim removed 0 bases at V and 10 bases at J, leaving 3 bases unmatched. This CDR3 is built from 15 residues. CDR1 is SGDLS, CDR2 YYNGEE, per germline. The CDR3, as DNA: TGTGCCAGCAGCGTAGGAGGGACAGGGGGATCACCCCTCCACTTT. This sequence encodes CASSVGGTGGSPLHF. Supplemented by reference TRBV9 and TRBJ1-6, the full variable domain reads DSGVTQTPKHLITATGQRVTLRCSPRSGDLSVYWYQQSLDQGLQFLIQYYNGEERAKGNILERFSAQQFPDLHSELNLSSLELGDSALYFCASSVGGTGGSPLHFGNGTRLTVT.

A note on this clone: The same CDR3 can be traced to other DNA sequences in this sample. This chain uses TRBV7-3 with TRBJ2-1, with TRBD2 identical over 7 bases. The germline V gene has CDR1 SGHTA and CDR2 FQGTGA. V shed 5 bases, J shed 0 bases, and the junction held 4 bases outside the gene matches. The CDR3 consists of 15 residues. The CDR3 bases are TGTGCCAGCAGCCCGGGGGGTAGCTCCTACAATGAGCAGTTCTTC. Translation: CASSPGGSSYNEQFF.

The chain combines TRBV27 with TRBJ2-7; D not resolved. Deletions cut 3 bases from V and 0 bases from J, with 6 bases between. CDR1 MNHEY and CDR2 SMNVEV come from the germline V gene (reference sequence). This CDR3 is 13 amino acids long. The CDR3 bases are TGTGCCAGCAGTTTCGTAGACTCCTACGAGCAGTACTTC. Translation: CASSFVDSYEQYF.

The V call is TRBV6-6, the J call TRBJ2-2, with D possibly being TRBD2 (5 bases). V gave up 7 bases and J gave up 5 bases, with 14 bases separating them. The germline V gene encodes CDR1 MNHNY and CDR2 SVGAGI (reference sequence). The CDR3 sequence is 14 residues long. In DNA, the CDR3 is TGTGCCAGCACGAGATGGGAGAGTACCGGGGAGCTGTTTTTT. Protein: CASTRWESTGELFF.

The V call is TRBV11-2, the J call TRBJ2-5; TRBD2 matches 13 bases. The CDR3 extends over 18 amino acids. V trimming: 1 base; J trimming: 2 bases; junction bases outside the gene matches: 7. CDR1 is SGHAT and CDR2 is FQNNGV in the germline V gene. The CDR3 coding sequence is TGTGCCAGCAGCTTAGGGCGGACTAGCGGGGGTTATCAAGAGACCCAGTACTTC. The encoded protein is CASSLGRTSGGYQETQYF.

The chain combines TRBV29-1 with TRBJ1-2; 8 bases match TRBD1. The CDR3 sequence is 14 residues long. Germline V gene lookup returns CDR1 SQVTM and CDR2 ANQGSEA. Unmatched junction bases numbered 11, after V lost 7 bases and J lost 4 bases. As DNA, the CDR3 is TGCAGCGCTGTCGCCCGGGACAGGAGCTATGGCTACACCTTC. Translated: CSAVARDRSYGYTF.

The chain links TRBV7-2 to TRBJ1-2; D is perhaps TRBD1 (5 bases). This CDR3 is built from 13 residues. V was pared by 5 bases and J by 6 bases, with 13 bases between. Germline values: CDR1 SGHTA, CDR2 FQGNSA. CDR3 loop: CASSRGTRDGYTF. CDR3 DNA: TGTGCCAGCAGCCGGGGGACGCGCGATGGCTACACCTTC.

This clone has only a few counts. V usage is TRBV4-2 and J usage is TRBJ1-5; no clear D. The CDR3 covers 14 residues. Looked up from germline, CDR1 is LGHNA and CDR2 is YNFKEQ. Trimming removed 4 bases at V and 5 bases at J, with 12 bases between. This CDR3 is CASSPSPGDQPQHF. The CDR3 DNA reads TGTGCCAGCAGCCCTAGCCCTGGAGATCAGCCCCAGCATTTT.